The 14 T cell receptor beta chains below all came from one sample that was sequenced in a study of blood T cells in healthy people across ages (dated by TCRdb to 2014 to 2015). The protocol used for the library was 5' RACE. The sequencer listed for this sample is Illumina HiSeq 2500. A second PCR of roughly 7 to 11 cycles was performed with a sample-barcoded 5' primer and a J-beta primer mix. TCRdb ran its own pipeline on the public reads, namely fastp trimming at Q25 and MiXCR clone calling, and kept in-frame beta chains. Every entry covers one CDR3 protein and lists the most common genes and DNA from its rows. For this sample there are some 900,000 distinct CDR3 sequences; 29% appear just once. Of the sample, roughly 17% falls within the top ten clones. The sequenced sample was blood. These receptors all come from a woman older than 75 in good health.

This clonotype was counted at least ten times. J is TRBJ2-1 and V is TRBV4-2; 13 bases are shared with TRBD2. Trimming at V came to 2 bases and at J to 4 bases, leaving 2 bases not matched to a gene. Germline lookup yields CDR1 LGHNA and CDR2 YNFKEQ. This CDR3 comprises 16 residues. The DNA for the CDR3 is TGTGCCAGCAGCCAAAGGACTAGCGGGGGTTACAATGAGCAGTTCTTC. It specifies CASSQRTSGGYNEQFF.

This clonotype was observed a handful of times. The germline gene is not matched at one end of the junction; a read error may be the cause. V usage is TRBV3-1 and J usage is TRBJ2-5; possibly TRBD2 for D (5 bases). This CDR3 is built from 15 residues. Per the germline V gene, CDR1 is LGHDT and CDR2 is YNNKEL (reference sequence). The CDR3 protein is CASSPPGFSKEAQYF. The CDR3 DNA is TGTGCCAGCAGCCCGCCGGGATTTTCGAAAGAGGCCCAGTACTTC.

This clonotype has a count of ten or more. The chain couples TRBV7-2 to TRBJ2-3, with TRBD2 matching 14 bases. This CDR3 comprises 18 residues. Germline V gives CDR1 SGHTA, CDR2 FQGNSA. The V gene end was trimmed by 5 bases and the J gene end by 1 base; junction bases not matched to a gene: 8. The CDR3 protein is CASSPPGLAGDRTDTQYF. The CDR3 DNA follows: TGTGCCAGCAGCCCCCCGGGACTAGCGGGGGACCGCACAGATACGCAGTATTTT.

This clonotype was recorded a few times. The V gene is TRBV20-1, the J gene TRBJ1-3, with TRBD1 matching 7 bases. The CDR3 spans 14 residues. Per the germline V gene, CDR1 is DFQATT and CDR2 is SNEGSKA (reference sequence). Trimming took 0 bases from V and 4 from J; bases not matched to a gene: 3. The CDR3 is CSARDGTAGNTIYF. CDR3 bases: TGCAGTGCTAGAGATGGGACAGCCGGAAACACCATATATTTT.

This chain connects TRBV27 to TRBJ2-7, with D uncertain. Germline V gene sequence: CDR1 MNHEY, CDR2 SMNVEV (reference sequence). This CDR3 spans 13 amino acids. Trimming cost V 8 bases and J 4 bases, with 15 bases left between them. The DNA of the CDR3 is TGTGCCAGCCGACCCCTGTCCGTGTACGAGCAGTACTTC. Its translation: CASRPLSVYEQYF.

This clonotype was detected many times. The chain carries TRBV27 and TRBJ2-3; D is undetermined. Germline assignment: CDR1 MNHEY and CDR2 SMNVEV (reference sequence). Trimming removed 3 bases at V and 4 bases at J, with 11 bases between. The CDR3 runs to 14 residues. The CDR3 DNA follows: TGTGCCAGCAGTTTTACTCGCACCGCAGATACGCAGTATTTT. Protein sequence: CASSFTRTADTQYF.

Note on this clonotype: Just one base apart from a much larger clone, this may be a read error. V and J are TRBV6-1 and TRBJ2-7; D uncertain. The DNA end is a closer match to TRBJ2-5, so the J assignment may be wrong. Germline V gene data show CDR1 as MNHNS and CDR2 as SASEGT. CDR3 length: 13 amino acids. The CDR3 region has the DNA TGTGCCAGCAGTGCGGAATCCCAAGGGACCCAGTACTTC. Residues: CASSAESQGTQYF.

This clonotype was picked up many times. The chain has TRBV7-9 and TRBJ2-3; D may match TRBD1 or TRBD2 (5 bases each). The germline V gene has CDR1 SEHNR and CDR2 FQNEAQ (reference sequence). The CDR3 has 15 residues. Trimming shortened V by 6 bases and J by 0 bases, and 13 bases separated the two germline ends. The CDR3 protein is CASRTDRDSTDTQYF. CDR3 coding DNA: TGTGCCAGCAGGACTGACCGGGACAGCACAGATACGCAGTATTTT.

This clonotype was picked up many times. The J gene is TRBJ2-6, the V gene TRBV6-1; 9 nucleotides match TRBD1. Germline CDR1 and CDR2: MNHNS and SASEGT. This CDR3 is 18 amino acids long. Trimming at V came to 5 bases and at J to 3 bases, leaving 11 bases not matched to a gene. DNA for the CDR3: TGTGCCAGCAGTAAGGAACAGGGGGCAGGGTTTGGGGCCAACGTCCTGACTTTC. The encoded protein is CASSKEQGAGFGANVLTF.

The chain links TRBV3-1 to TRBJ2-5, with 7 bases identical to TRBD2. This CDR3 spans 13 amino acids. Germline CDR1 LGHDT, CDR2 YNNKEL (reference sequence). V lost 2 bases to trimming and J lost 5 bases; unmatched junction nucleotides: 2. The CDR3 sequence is CASSQMGGETQYF. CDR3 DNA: TGTGCCAGCAGCCAAATGGGGGGGGAGACCCAGTACTTC.

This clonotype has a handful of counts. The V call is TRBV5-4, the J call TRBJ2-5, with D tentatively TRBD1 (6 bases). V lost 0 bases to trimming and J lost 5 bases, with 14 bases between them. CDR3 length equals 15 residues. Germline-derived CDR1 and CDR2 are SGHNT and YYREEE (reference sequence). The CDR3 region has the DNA TGTGCCAGCAGCTTGGATCCGGGTCAGGGGGAGACCCAGTACTTC. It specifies CASSLDPGQGETQYF.

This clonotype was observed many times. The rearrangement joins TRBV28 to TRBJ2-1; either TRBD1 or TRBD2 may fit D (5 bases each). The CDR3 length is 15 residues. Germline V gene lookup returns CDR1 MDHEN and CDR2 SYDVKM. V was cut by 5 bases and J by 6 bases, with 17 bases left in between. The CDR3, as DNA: TGTGCCAGCAGTCCGGGGACGGTGGGCCGCAATGAGCAGTTCTTC. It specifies CASSPGTVGRNEQFF.

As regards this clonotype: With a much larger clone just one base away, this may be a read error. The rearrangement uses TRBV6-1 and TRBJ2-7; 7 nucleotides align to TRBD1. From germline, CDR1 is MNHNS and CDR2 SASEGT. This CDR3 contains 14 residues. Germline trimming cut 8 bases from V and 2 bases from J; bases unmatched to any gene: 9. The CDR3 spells CASGPIQGPYEQYF. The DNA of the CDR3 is TGTGCCAGCGGACCAATACAGGGGCCCTACGAGCAGTACTTC.

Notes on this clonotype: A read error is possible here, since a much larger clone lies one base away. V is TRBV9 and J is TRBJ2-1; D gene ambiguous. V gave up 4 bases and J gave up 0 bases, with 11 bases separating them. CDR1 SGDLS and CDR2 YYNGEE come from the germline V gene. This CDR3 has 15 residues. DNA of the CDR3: TGTGCCAGCAGCACCACGCCGAGCTCCTACAATGAGCAGTTCTTC. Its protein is CASSTTPSSYNEQFF.